This TCR beta chain was retrieved from a study of identical twins. This clonotype has more than one count but fewer than ten. The antigen remains undetermined. The CDR3 spans 12 residues. V was shortened by 5 bases and J by 1 base, with 8 bases between the two germline ends. CDR1 is DFQATT and CDR2 is SNEGSKA in the germline V gene (reference sequence). TCRdb re-analysed the 5' RACE reads in MiXCR, keeping a single row per CDR3 protein. The sample includes 500,000 to 600,000 distinct CDR3 sequences, 20% to 25% of them seen just once. Broader study findings: Fewer insertions characterized abundant cord blood beta clonotypes, whereas memory repertoires showed none.

These records were also assigned to another study, of T cells expressing NK-cell markers. As reported in that work: A range of about 1.0-7.0% of CD8+ T cells consisted of dominant NKG2C+ clonotypes in roughly 6 donors. Researchers report these clonotypes also headed the CD3+CD56-NKG2C+ fraction in a handful of donors.

This chain uses TRBV20-1 with TRBJ2-5; no firm D call. This receptor was identified in a woman under 30 in good health. The sample comprised CD4+ T cells sorted from blood. CDR3 nucleotide sequence: TGCAGTGCTCGGGCCCTCCAAGAGACCCAGTACTTC. Translated: CSARALQETQYF.